The 8 T cell receptor beta chains below were found in one sample sequenced in a study of CD8 T cells in ankylosing spondylitis. General study findings and limits: Typical of ankylosing spondylitis blood, it appeared, was a TCR beta motif of several highly homologous variants.

TCRdb re-called the 5' RACE reads through MiXCR, storing one row per CDR3 protein. The sample lists 450,000 to 550,000 distinct CDR3 sequences, over 4% seen once, with around 3.5% in the top ten. Their target antigens are unknown. Sequencing input: blood, either unsorted or a sorted T cell fraction (not recorded which). These receptor sequences come from a male donor with ankylosing spondylitis.

This clonotype was seen many times. The genes are TRBV10-3 and TRBJ2-7; 9 bases line up with TRBD1. Germline V CDR1 and CDR2: ENHRY, SYGVKD. V was pared by 5 bases and J by 0 bases, with 8 bases of the junction left unmatched. CDR3 size: 16 residues. Here the CDR3 DNA reads TGTGCCATCAGTCTCACCGGGACAGGGATCTCCTACGAGCAGTACTTC. Encoded protein: CAISLTGTGISYEQYF.

Many counts were recorded for this clonotype. J is TRBJ1-4 and V is TRBV12-3 or TRBV12-4; D is uncertain. Trimming stripped 5 bases from V and 8 bases from J, with 12 bases between. This CDR3 is 13 amino acids long. Here the CDR3 DNA reads TGTGCCAGCAGTCGAGATTATGGAGAAAAACTGTTTTTT. The encoded protein is CASSRDYGEKLFF.

This clonotype was recorded many times. This chain joins TRBV7-9 and TRBJ2-1; D may be TRBD1 or TRBD2 (6 bases each). This CDR3 comprises 15 residues. Trimming pared 3 bases from V and 8 bases from J, leaving 17 bases between. In germline, CDR1 is SEHNR, CDR2 FQNEAQ (reference sequence). Written as DNA, the CDR3 is TGTGCCAGCAGCTTTGTGACCTTAAGGGGGGATGAGCAGTTCTTC. Amino acid sequence: CASSFVTLRGDEQFF.

There are many counts of this clonotype. The chain is built from TRBV20-1 and TRBJ1-2, with D maybe TRBD1 (5 bases). The CDR3 extends over 15 amino acids. CDR1 is DFQATT, CDR2 SNEGSKA, per germline (reference sequence). Between the trimmed V and J ends, which lost 6 bases and 5 bases, there was a span of 22 bases. For the CDR3, the DNA is TGCAGTGCGGGCGAGGGAGGGACCCTTTTATATGGCTACACCTTC. It yields the protein CSAGEGGTLLYGYTF.

This clonotype was found many times. The V gene is TRBV20-1, the J gene TRBJ2-1; D is ambiguous. The CDR3 is 15 residues long. V was clipped by 0 bases and J by 0 bases, with 9 bases between them. From germline, CDR1 is DFQATT and CDR2 SNEGSKA (reference sequence). The CDR3 spells CSARDWAVSYNEQFF. The CDR3 coding sequence is TGCAGTGCTAGAGATTGGGCGGTCTCCTACAATGAGCAGTTCTTC.

This clonotype showed up many times. V usage is TRBV20-1 and J usage is TRBJ2-2; D unresolved. Germline values: CDR1 DFQATT, CDR2 SNEGSKA (reference sequence). The CDR3 has 14 residues. V gave up 3 bases and J gave up 4 bases, with 12 bases separating them. The CDR3 is CSARNPRTTGELFF. The CDR3 bases are TGCAGTGCTAGGAACCCACGGACCACCGGGGAGCTGTTTTTT.

At least ten counts were recorded for this clonotype. This chain uses TRBV9 with TRBJ1-5; D is possibly TRBD1 (5 bases). The V gene's germline CDR1 is SGDLS and CDR2 YYNGEE. CDR3 length equals 12 residues. V was trimmed by 7 bases and J by 1 base, leaving 6 bases between them. For the CDR3, the DNA is TGTGCCAGCGGGGGGAGCAATCAGCCCCAGCATTTT. This encodes CASGGSNQPQHF.

V gene TRBV12-3 or TRBV12-4 combines with J gene TRBJ2-3; 10 bases fit TRBD1. V shed 5 bases and J 11 bases; nucleotides not matched to a gene: 13. The CDR3 is made up of 15 amino acids. Written as DNA, the CDR3 is TGTGCCAGCAGTCCTTGGGACAGGGGAACGGGCTTGCAGTATTTT. Translated, it gives CASSPWDRGTGLQYF.